This T cell receptor (beta chain) was sequenced for a study of Graves' ophthalmopathy and Graves' hyperthyroidism. The ends lost 5 bases at V and 8 bases at J; junction bases unmatched: 11. Per the germline V gene, CDR1 is LNHNV and CDR2 is YYDKDF (reference sequence). The CDR3 length is 15 residues. The sequenced template was RNA, covering the TCR beta CDR3 region. First-round RT-PCR relied on HTBI primers, and a second-round multiplex PCR came next. TCRdb itself ran the multiplex PCR reads through MiXCR, one entry per CDR3 protein. This table holds about 480,000 distinct CDR3 sequences, roughly 14% found once. PBMCs came from 7.5 to 10 ml of fresh peripheral blood.

The sequenced sample was blood. V and J are TRBV15 and TRBJ2-2, with 7 bases matching TRBD1. The receptor was derived from a woman aged 30 to 39 with Graves' ophthalmopathy. In nucleotides, the CDR3 is TGTGCCACCAGCGTCCTACAGGGGATCCTTGGGGAGCTGTTTTTT. Its protein product is CATSVLQGILGELFF.